The subject of this entry is one T cell receptor (beta chain). Germline assignment: CDR1 GTSNPN and CDR2 SVGIG (reference sequence). CDR3 length equals 12 residues. V lost 4 bases to trimming and J lost 14 bases, with 20 bases between them. The sample comes from a study of blood T cell repertoires in COVID-19. The protocol was immunoSEQ multiplex PCR, while the TCRdb copy is restricted to in-frame clones and leaves out a portion. Altogether 150,000 to 200,000 clones are present, more than 70% being singletons, with the ten largest covering around 6.1%. The TCR comes from a middle-aged man who had recovered from COVID-19. This chain uses TRBV30 with TRBJ1-2; a possible D gene is TRBD1 (6 bases). Sequenced input: PBMCs or T cells enriched from blood (not recorded which). The CDR3 bases are TGTGCCTGGACCCTGGGGGGGCTTGATTTGACCTTC. Translation gives CAWTLGGLDLTF.